Listed below are T cell receptor beta chains from one sample, sequenced in a study of CD8+CD57+ T cells in acquired aplastic anemia. TCRdb itself ran the reads through MiXCR, one entry per CDR3 protein. The sample holds about 190,000 distinct CDR3 sequences, around 66% seen once. Source material: sorted CD4+, CD8+, or CD8+CD57+ T cells (not recorded which) from PBMCs. The receptors here all came from a human donor with severe aplastic anemia or a healthy control (not recorded which). The CDR3 runs from the conserved cysteine through the conserved F or W. A D gene is named only where the DNA matches it firmly. The listing skips clone size in some rows; elsewhere it reads once, few, many or a size class.

j_call: TRBJ2-2; v_call: TRBV5-1; d_call: -; clone_size: -; cdr3_nt: TGCGCCAGCAGCTTGGCGGGCGAGACCGGGGAGCTGTTTTTT; cdr3_aa: CASSLAGETGELFF
j_call: TRBJ2-7; v_call: TRBV6-6; d_call: TRBD1; clone_size: -; cdr3_nt: TGTGCCAGCAGTTACTTGGCAGGGGGCCCCCACGAGCAGTACTTC; cdr3_aa: CASSYLAGGPHEQYF
j_call: TRBJ1-2; v_call: TRBV20-1; d_call: TRBD1; clone_size: -; cdr3_nt: TGCAGTGCCCCGGGAGAAACAGGGGTAAATTATGGCTACACCTTC; cdr3_aa: CSAPGETGVNYGYTF
j_call: TRBJ1-1; v_call: TRBV11-2; d_call: -; clone_size: many; cdr3_nt: TGTGCCAGCAGCATTTGGACAGATGAAGCTTTCTTT; cdr3_aa: CASSIWTDEAFF
j_call: TRBJ2-5; v_call: TRBV7-9; d_call: -; clone_size: once; cdr3_nt: TGTGCCAGCAGCTTAGTGGGCGACGGTAACCTAGAGACCCAGTACTTC; cdr3_aa: CASSLVGDGNLETQYF
j_call: TRBJ1-3; v_call: TRBV9; d_call: -; clone_size: -; cdr3_nt: TGTGCCAGCAGCGTAAGGAGGGACCAAGCGAACACCATATATTTT; cdr3_aa: CASSVRRDQANTIYF
j_call: TRBJ1-6; v_call: TRBV5-5; d_call: -; clone_size: -; cdr3_nt: TGTGCCAGCAGCTTGGCGGCGAGCTATAATTCACCCCTCCACTTT; cdr3_aa: CASSLAASYNSPLHF
j_call: TRBJ2-5; v_call: TRBV10-1; d_call: TRBD1; clone_size: -; cdr3_nt: TGCGCCAGCAGTGAGGGGACAGGGGGCTCGGAGACCCAGTACTTC; cdr3_aa: CASSEGTGGSETQYF
j_call: TRBJ1-6; v_call: TRBV7-6; d_call: -; clone_size: once; cdr3_nt: TGTGCCAGCAGAACGAACCCGGATAATTCACCCCTCCACTTT; cdr3_aa: CASRTNPDNSPLHF
j_call: TRBJ2-5; v_call: TRBV3-1; d_call: TRBD2; clone_size: many; cdr3_nt: TGTGCCAGCAGCCCGGAGTCCCCAACTAGCGGGGGGCAGGAAGAGACCCAGTACTTC; cdr3_aa: CASSPESPTSGGQEETQYF
j_call: TRBJ1-5; v_call: TRBV7-2; d_call: -; clone_size: -; cdr3_nt: TGTGCCAGCAGCTTAGCGGGGGGGATCGAAAGTCAGCCCCAGCATTTT; cdr3_aa: CASSLAGGIESQPQHF
j_call: TRBJ2-5; v_call: TRBV6-5; d_call: -; clone_size: -; cdr3_nt: TGTGCCAGCAGTGAAGGGAGATGGTGGACCCAGTACTTC; cdr3_aa: CASSEGRWWTQYF
j_call: TRBJ2-2; v_call: TRBV9; d_call: -; clone_size: -; cdr3_nt: TGTGCCAGCAGCTTGGTGGTCGGGGAGCTGTTTTTT; cdr3_aa: CASSLVVGELFF
j_call: TRBJ1-1; v_call: TRBV7-9; d_call: -; clone_size: -; cdr3_nt: TGTGCCAGCACCGGACAGTCGAACACTGAAGCTTTCTTT; cdr3_aa: CASTGQSNTEAFF
j_call: TRBJ2-5; v_call: TRBV2; d_call: TRBD2; clone_size: -; cdr3_nt: TGTGCCAGCAGGGGGACTAGCGGGGCAGAGACCCAGTACTTC; cdr3_aa: CASRGTSGAETQYF
j_call: TRBJ1-2; v_call: TRBV20-1; d_call: -; clone_size: -; cdr3_nt: TGCAGTGCTAGAGATTCGAGGGGTTTCAGTGGCTACACCTTC; cdr3_aa: CSARDSRGFSGYTF